Sequencing of this TCR beta chain was carried out in a study of T cells in localized non-small cell lung cancer. With respect to this clone: Its antigen remains unknown.

Findings and caveats of the study: Researchers found a median roughly 56 of the top 100 tumor clones in adjacent lung.

The table came from immunoSEQ multiplex PCR; TCRdb's copy has only in-frame clones and leaves some out. The sample holds 20,000 to 30,000 clones; about nine tenths are singletons and the top ten take around 1.1%. Material: peripheral blood, obtained before any cancer treatment. The clonotype originates from a woman aged 35 to 75 with stage I lung adenocarcinoma.

CDR3 sequence: CASSLGQRNTIYF. The CDR3 DNA is TGTGCCAGCAGCCTCGGACAGAGAAACACCATATATTTT. This chain links TRBV7-6 with TRBJ1-3; perhaps TRBD1 as D (6 bases). The CDR3 runs to 13 residues. Deletions cut 5 bases from V and 5 bases from J, with 10 bases between. CDR1 and CDR2 (germline): SGHVS, FNYEAQ.